The present TCR beta chain was sequenced within a study of blood T cell repertoires in COVID-19. Study summary: COVID-19 samples collected from the United States, Italy and Spain covered acute and convalescent phases. Sources were T cells, B-cell-depleted T cells, or PBMCs; the material itself was cDNA or gDNA.

Methods used by the authors: Reference gene primers were amplified, and this amplification served to estimate nucleated cell counts. This table comes from immunoSEQ multiplex PCR, and its TCRdb copy is limited to in-frame clones, with some not included. V, J and clone size derive from that table, while D and trimming were established from the DNA sequence. Among around 370,000 clones listed, around 90% were seen once. The CDR3 is made up of 14 amino acids. Trimming took 6 bases from V and 2 from J; bases not matched to a gene: 4. Germline V gene data show CDR1 as SNHLY and CDR2 as FYNNEI. Sequenced: peripheral blood. The chain carries TRBV2 and TRBJ2-1; 7 nucleotides match TRBD2. The origin of this receptor is a man younger than 30 with active or convalescent COVID-19. CDR3 sequence reads: CASSATSTYNEQFF. The CDR3 nucleotides read TGTGCCAGCAGCGCGACTAGCACCTACAATGAGCAGTTCTTC.